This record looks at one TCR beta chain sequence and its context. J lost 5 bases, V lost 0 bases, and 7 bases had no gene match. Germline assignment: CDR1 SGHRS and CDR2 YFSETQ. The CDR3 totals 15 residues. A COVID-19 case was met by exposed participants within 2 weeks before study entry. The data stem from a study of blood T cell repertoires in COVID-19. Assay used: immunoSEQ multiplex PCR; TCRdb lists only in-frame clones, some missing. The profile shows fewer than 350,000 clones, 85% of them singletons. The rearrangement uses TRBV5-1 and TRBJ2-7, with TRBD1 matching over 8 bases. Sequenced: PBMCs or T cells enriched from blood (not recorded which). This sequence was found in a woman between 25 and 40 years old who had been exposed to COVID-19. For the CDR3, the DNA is TGCGCCAGCAGCTTGGCCCAGGGGGCATTCCACGAGCAGTACTTC. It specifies CASSLAQGAFHEQYF. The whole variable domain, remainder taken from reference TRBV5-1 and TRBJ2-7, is KAGVTQTPRYLIKTRGQQVTLSCSPISGHRSVSWYQQTPGQGLQFLFEYFSETQRNKGNFPGRFSGRQFSNSRSEMNVSTLELGDSALYLCASSLAQGAFHEQYFGPGTRLTVT.